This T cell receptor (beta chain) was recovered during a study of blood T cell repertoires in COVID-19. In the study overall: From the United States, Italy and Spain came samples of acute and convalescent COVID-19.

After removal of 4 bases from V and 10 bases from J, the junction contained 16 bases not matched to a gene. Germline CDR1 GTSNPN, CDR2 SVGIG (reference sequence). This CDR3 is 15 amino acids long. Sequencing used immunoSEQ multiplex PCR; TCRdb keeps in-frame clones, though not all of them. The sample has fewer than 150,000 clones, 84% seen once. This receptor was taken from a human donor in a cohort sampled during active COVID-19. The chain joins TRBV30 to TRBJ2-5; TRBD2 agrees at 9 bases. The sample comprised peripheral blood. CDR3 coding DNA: TGTGCCTGGACCCAGGCTAGCGGGGCTCGGGAGGACCAGTACTTC. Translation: CAWTQASGAREDQYF. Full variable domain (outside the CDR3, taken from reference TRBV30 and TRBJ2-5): SQTIHQWPATLVQPVGSPLSLECTVEGTSNPNLYWYRQAAGRGLQLLFYSVGIGQISSEVPQNLSASRPQDRQFILSSKKLLLSDSGFYLCAWTQASGAREDQYFGPGTRLLVL.